A single sample gave rise to the 10 T cell receptor beta chains below, sequenced in a study of blood T cell repertoires in COVID-19. Method: immunoSEQ multiplex PCR; TCRdb's copy keeps in-frame clones and lacks some. This table has under 200,000 clones, just over 90% appearing once. Sequencing input: peripheral blood. All receptors come from a man between 18 and 35 years old with acute or convalescent COVID-19.

This clone has only one observation. The genes are TRBV5-1 and TRBJ1-1, with D hard to call. Trimming stripped 5 bases from V and 1 base from J, with 9 bases between. CDR1 is SGHRS, CDR2 YFSETQ, per germline. This CDR3 is 13 amino acids long. The CDR3 DNA is TGCGCCAGCAGTTCTGAGGGGAACACTGAAGCTTTCTTT. Translating it yields CASSSEGNTEAFF. Combining the CDR3 with reference TRBV5-1 and TRBJ1-1 gives the whole variable domain KAGVTQTPRYLIKTRGQQVTLSCSPISGHRSVSWYQQTPGQGLQFLFEYFSETQRNKGNFPGRFSGRQFSNSRSEMNVSTLELGDSALYLCASSSEGNTEAFFGQGTRLTVV.

The chain recombines TRBV4-1 with TRBJ2-1, with TRBD2 as a possible D gene (5 bases). Germline V gene lookup returns CDR1 MGHRA and CDR2 YSYEKL. The CDR3 is 15 residues long. The ends were cut back, 0 bases at V and 6 bases at J, with 12 bases in the middle. This CDR3 is CASSQDSLARNEQFF. CDR3 DNA sequence: TGCGCCAGCAGCCAAGATTCCCTAGCCCGCAATGAGCAGTTCTTC.

The rearrangement joins TRBV29-1 to TRBJ1-2; the D is unclear. The V end lost 6 bases, the J end lost 8 bases, and 13 bases lay between the germline ends. The germline V gene has CDR1 SQVTM and CDR2 ANQGSEA. CDR3 length equals 11 residues. The CDR3 nucleotides are TGCAGCGTCGAGCGGGGTAAGGGCTACACCTTC. Protein: CSVERGKGYTF.

V and J are TRBV30 and TRBJ2-1; 11 bases align to TRBD2. Trimming took 5 bases from V and 4 from J; bases not matched to a gene: 7. The germline V gene has CDR1 GTSNPN and CDR2 SVGIG (reference sequence). The CDR3 consists of 15 residues. CDR3 residues: CAWGLSGGAYNEQFF. Written as DNA, the CDR3 is TGTGCCTGGGGACTTAGCGGGGGGGCTTACAATGAGCAGTTCTTC.

The V call is TRBV2, the J call TRBJ1-6; 9 bases are shared with TRBD1. The V gene end was trimmed by 0 bases and the J gene end by 5 bases; junction bases not matched to a gene: 11. The CDR3 has 19 residues. The V gene's germline CDR1 is SNHLY and CDR2 FYNNEI. This chain's CDR3 is CASSEAGTGRFLNNSPLHF. The CDR3 nucleotides are TGTGCCAGCAGTGAAGCGGGGACAGGGCGGTTCCTTAATAATTCACCCCTCCACTTT.

The CDR3, as DNA: TGTGCCAGCAGGGGTAGCGGGAGGGAGACCCAGTACTTC. Protein sequence: CASRGSGRETQYF. The chain combines TRBV6-5 with TRBJ2-5; 10 bases match TRBD2. CDR1 MNHEY and CDR2 SVGAGI come from the germline V gene. The V segment lost 6 bases and the J segment 5 bases; nucleotides outside the gene matches: 3. This CDR3 has 13 residues.

The rearrangement links TRBV19 to TRBJ1-5; D might be TRBD1 (5 bases). The V gene lost 4 bases and the J gene lost 4 bases, with 17 bases spanning the gap. CDR1 and CDR2 from the germline V gene are LNHDA and SQIVND (reference sequence). The CDR3 contains 16 residues. The CDR3 DNA reads TGTGCCAGTAGTAGTAGAGCTAGGGGATCAAATCAGCCCCAGCATTTT. Protein product: CASSSRARGSNQPQHF.

The CDR3 here is CASSLHQGTQETQYF. As DNA, the CDR3 is TGTGCCAGTAGTTTACACCAGGGTACCCAAGAGACCCAGTACTTC. The chain uses TRBV19 and TRBJ2-5, with D possibly matching TRBD1 (5 bases). This CDR3 region has 15 residues. The V end lost 5 bases, the J end lost 1 base, and 14 bases lay between the germline ends. CDR1 LNHDA and CDR2 SQIVND come from the germline V gene (reference sequence).

The V gene is TRBV30, the J gene TRBJ1-3; a weak D match, TRBD1 (6 bases). The CDR3 extends over 13 amino acids. Germline CDR1 reads GTSNPN; CDR2 reads SVGIG (reference sequence). V dropped 3 bases and J dropped 2 bases, with 8 bases sitting between them. In nucleotides, the CDR3 is TGTGCCTGGAGGACAGGAACTGGAAACACCATATATTTT. Its protein product is CAWRTGTGNTIYF.

This clone was seen once. CDR3 in DNA: TGTGCCAGCAGCTTGGAGGTAGGGGATGGCTACACCTTC. This gives the protein CASSLEVGDGYTF. This chain uses TRBV5-4 with TRBJ1-2; D is perhaps TRBD1 (5 bases). Trimming pared 0 bases from V and 6 bases from J, leaving 9 bases between. The CDR3 spans 13 residues. Germline V gene sequence: CDR1 SGHNT, CDR2 YYREEE (reference sequence).